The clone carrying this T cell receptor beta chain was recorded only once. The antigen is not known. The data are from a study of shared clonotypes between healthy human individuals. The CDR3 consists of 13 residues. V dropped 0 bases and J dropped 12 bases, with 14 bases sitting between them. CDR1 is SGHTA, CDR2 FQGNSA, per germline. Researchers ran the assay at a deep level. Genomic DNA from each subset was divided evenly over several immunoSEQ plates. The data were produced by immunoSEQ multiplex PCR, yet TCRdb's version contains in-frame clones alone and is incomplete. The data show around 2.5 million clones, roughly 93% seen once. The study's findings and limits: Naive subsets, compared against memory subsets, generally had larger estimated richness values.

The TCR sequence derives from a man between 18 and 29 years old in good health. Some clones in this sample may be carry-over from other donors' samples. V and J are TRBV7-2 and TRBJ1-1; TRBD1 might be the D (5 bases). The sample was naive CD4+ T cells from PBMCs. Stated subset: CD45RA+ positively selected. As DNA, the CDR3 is TGTGCCAGCAGCTTAGCTGCTGGTGGGGGAACTTTCTTT. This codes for CASSLAAGGGTFF.